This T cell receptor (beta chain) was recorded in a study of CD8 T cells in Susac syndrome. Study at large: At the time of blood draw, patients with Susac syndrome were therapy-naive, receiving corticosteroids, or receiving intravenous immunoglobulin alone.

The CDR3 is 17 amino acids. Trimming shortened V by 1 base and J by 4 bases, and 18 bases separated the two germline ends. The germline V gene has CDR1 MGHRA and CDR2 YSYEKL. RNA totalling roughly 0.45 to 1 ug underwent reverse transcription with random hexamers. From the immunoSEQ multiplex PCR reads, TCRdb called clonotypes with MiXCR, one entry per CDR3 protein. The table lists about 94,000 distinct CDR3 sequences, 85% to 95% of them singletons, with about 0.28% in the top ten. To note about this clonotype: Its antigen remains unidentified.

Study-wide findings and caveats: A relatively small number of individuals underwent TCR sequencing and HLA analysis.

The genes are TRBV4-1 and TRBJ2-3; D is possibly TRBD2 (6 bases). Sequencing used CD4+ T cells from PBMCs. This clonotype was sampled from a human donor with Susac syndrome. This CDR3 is CASSQGDGGGGADTQYF. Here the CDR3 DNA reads TGCGCCAGCAGCCAAGGGGACGGGGGTGGAGGAGCAGATACGCAGTATTTT.